Below, 14 T cell receptor beta chains from the same sample are listed, as sequenced in a study of cytomegalovirus exposure and HLA in healthy donors. The PCR employed 60 Vbeta primers together with 13 Jbeta primers. Sequencing used immunoSEQ multiplex PCR; TCRdb keeps in-frame clones, though not all of them. The sample lists 150,000 to 200,000 clones; about three quarters were seen once. Sequenced sample: PBMCs. Source of these receptors: a woman in her 40s in good health and CMV-seronegative.

The chain employs TRBV5-1 and TRBJ2-2, with a tentative D call TRBD2 (6 bases). Germline V gene data show CDR1 as SGHRS and CDR2 as YFSETQ. The CDR3 extends over 14 amino acids. V lost 3 bases to trimming and J lost 5 bases, with 11 bases between them. CDR3 sequence (DNA): TGCGCCAGCAGCTGGGACGGAGGGACCGGGGAGCTGTTTTTT. It is translated as CASSWDGGTGELFF.

The chain joins TRBV5-1 to TRBJ2-2; TRBD1 agrees at 9 bases. This CDR3 is 16 amino acids long. The germline gives CDR1 SGHRS, CDR2 YFSETQ. The V and J ends lost 0 bases and 4 bases, in that order; junction bases with no gene match: 4. This CDR3 reads CASSLEGTGSTGELFF. CDR3 sequence (DNA): TGCGCCAGCAGCTTGGAAGGGACAGGGTCCACCGGGGAGCTGTTTTTT.

This chain uses TRBV2 with TRBJ1-1; 8 positions agree with TRBD1. Losses at the gene ends were 6 bases for V and 1 base for J; bases not matched to a gene: 4. Germline CDR1 SNHLY, CDR2 FYNNEI. This CDR3 spans 14 amino acids. The CDR3 loop is CASRTGTGNTEAFF. DNA of the CDR3: TGTGCCAGCAGGACCGGGACAGGGAACACTGAAGCTTTCTTT.

The chain has TRBV5-1 and TRBJ1-1; maybe TRBD1 (5 bases). The CDR3 length is 17 residues. Germline values: CDR1 SGHRS, CDR2 YFSETQ. V was shortened by 0 bases and J by 3 bases, with 18 bases between the two germline ends. CDR3 DNA: TGCGCCAGCAGCTTGGGGGGAAGGACATTCGCCCACACTGAAGCTTTCTTT. This gives the protein CASSLGGRTFAHTEAFF.

The chain employs TRBV5-8 and TRBJ1-1; 10 nucleotides match TRBD1. CDR1 and CDR2 (germline): SGHTS, YDEGEE. Germline trimming cut 5 bases from V and 8 bases from J; bases unmatched to any gene: 15. There are 16 residues in the CDR3. The CDR3 here is CASSRTGGYPVSEAFF. CDR3 in DNA: TGTGCCAGCAGTCGGACAGGGGGTTACCCGGTGAGCGAAGCTTTCTTT.

This clone was counted between two and nine times. The rearrangement uses TRBV30 and TRBJ1-2, with D uncertain. Between the trimmed V and J ends, which lost 0 bases and 9 bases, there was a span of 11 bases. CDR1 GTSNPN and CDR2 SVGIG come from the germline V gene (reference sequence). There are 12 residues in the CDR3. The CDR3 sequence is CAWSVEGLSYTF. The CDR3 nucleotides are TGTGCCTGGAGTGTTGAGGGATTGAGCTACACCTTC.

The V gene is TRBV30, the J gene TRBJ1-2, with no clear D. The CDR3 has 12 amino acids. Germline V gene sequence: CDR1 GTSNPN, CDR2 SVGIG (reference sequence). The ends were cut back, 4 bases at V and 8 bases at J, with 14 bases in the middle. CDR3 nucleotide sequence: TGTGCCTGGAATGAGGGCGGCGGCGGCTACACCTTC. Translating gives CAWNEGGGGYTF.

This clone has a single count. The chain links TRBV7-8 to TRBJ1-6, with a possible D match to TRBD1 (5 bases). The V gene's germline CDR1 is SGHVS and CDR2 FQNEAQ. The CDR3 runs to 16 residues. Trimming pared 3 bases from V and 7 bases from J, leaving 16 bases between. As DNA, the CDR3 is TGTGCCAGCAGCTTCCGACCCGGGGGACGGAATTCACCCCTCCACTTT. Translation gives CASSFRPGGRNSPLHF.

The gene calls are TRBV5-6 and TRBJ2-1, with TRBD1 identical over 7 bases. CDR3 length: 13 residues. J gave up 9 bases and V 3 bases, and 6 bases lay outside the gene matches. CDR1 and CDR2 (germline): SGHDT, YYEEEE. The CDR3: CASSWRSGGEQFF. Here the CDR3 DNA reads TGTGCCAGCAGCTGGAGGTCAGGGGGTGAGCAGTTCTTC.

V usage is TRBV7-8 and J usage is TRBJ2-3; 8 nucleotides line up with TRBD1. Germline V lookup: CDR1 SGHVS, CDR2 FQNEAQ. The ends lost 8 bases at V and 6 bases at J; junction bases unmatched: 4. The CDR3 has 12 amino acids. Here the CDR3 reads CASRTGLDTQYF. In DNA form, the CDR3 reads TGTGCCAGCCGGACAGGGTTGGATACGCAGTATTTT.

The rearrangement joins TRBV7-2 to TRBJ2-7, with TRBD2 matching 10 bases. The V segment lost 3 bases and the J segment 6 bases; nucleotides outside the gene matches: 5. The CDR3 spans 14 residues. Per germline, CDR1 SGHTA and CDR2 FQGNSA. The CDR3 loop reads CASSFGLAVSEQYV. CDR3 sequence (DNA): TGTGCCAGCAGCTTTGGACTAGCGGTTAGCGAGCAGTACGTC.

This chain connects TRBV7-6 to TRBJ2-5; D possibly corresponds to TRBD2 (6 bases). Germline CDR1 and CDR2: SGHVS and FNYEAQ. Trimming left V 4 bases short and J 1 base short, with 10 bases between. This CDR3 is 14 amino acids long. CDR3 bases: TGTGCCAGCAGCTATGGGACTCCCCAAGAGACCCAGTACTTC. This gives the protein CASSYGTPQETQYF.

In its sample, this clone was seen a few times. The chain is built from TRBV5-6 and TRBJ2-3; 10 bases agree with TRBD2. The V gene's germline CDR1 is SGHDT and CDR2 YYEEEE. Trimming took 6 bases from V and 4 from J; bases not matched to a gene: 8. This CDR3 comprises 15 residues. The CDR3 coding sequence is TGTGCCAGCACAAGACTAGCGGGTTCTTCAGATACGCAGTATTTT. Translating gives CASTRLAGSSDTQYF.

The chain links TRBV5-1 to TRBJ1-1; no firm D call. Germline CDR1 and CDR2: SGHRS and YFSETQ. Trimming shortened V by 1 base and J by 1 base, and 8 bases separated the two germline ends. The CDR3 length is 14 residues. CDR3 coding DNA: TGCGCCAGCAGCTTGCAGCCGGGGAACACTGAAGCTTTCTTT. Translated, it gives CASSLQPGNTEAFF.